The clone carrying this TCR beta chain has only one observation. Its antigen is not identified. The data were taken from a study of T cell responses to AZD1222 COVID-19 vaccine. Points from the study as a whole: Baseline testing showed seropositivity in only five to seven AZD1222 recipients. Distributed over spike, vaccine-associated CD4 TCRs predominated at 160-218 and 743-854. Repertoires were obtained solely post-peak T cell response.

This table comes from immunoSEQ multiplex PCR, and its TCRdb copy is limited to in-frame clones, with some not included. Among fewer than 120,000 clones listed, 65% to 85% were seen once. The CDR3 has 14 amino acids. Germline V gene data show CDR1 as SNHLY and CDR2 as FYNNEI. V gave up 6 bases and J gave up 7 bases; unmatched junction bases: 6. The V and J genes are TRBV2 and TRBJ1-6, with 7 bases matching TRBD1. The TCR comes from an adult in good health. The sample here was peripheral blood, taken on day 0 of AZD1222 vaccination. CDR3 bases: TGTGCCAGCAGCCCCGGGACAGCAAATTCACCCCTCCACTTT. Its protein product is CASSPGTANSPLHF.